The clone carrying this T cell receptor beta chain was found a few times. The sample originates from a study of molecular identifiers for immune sequencing clone quantification. The CDR3 sequence is 17 residues long. The germline gives CDR1 LGHNA, CDR2 YSLEER. Trimming stripped 0 bases from V and 2 bases from J, with 16 bases between. From the PCR reads, TCRdb called clonotypes with MiXCR, one entry per CDR3 protein. The table has 490,000 or so distinct CDR3 sequences, about a fifth seen once. Sequenced input: naive CD8+ T cells from blood, with Jurkat cell RNA spiked in. The subset denotes: FACS-sorted CD8+CD4-CCR7+CD45RA+ naive T cells. The chain combines TRBV4-3 with TRBJ2-5; D possibly corresponds to TRBD2 (7 bases). The receptor comes from a human donor in good health. Some libraries in this study had Jurkat cell RNA spiked in. The chain's CDR3 is CASSQDPAGALQETQYF. CDR3 coding DNA: TGCGCCAGCAGCCAAGATCCGGCGGGGGCCCTTCAAGAGACCCAGTACTTC.